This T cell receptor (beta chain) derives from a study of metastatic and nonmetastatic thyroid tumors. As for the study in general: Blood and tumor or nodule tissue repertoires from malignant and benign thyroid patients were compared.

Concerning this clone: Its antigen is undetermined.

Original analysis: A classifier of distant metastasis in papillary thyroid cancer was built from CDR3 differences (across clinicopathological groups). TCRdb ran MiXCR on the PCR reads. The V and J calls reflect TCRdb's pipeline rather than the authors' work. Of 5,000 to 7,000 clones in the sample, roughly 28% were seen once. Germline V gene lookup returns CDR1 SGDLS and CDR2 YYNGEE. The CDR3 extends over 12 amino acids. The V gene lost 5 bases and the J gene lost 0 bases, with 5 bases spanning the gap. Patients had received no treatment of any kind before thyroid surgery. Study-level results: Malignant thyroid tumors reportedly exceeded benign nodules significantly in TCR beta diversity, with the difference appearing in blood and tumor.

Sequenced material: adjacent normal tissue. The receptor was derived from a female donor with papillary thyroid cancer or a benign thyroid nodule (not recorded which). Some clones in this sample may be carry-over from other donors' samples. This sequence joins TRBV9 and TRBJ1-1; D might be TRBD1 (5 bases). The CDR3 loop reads CASRGVNTEAFF. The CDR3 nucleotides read TGTGCCAGCAGAGGGGTGAACACTGAAGCTTTCTTT. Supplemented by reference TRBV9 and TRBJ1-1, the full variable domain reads DSGVTQTPKHLITATGQRVTLRCSPRSGDLSVYWYQQSLDQGLQFLIQYYNGEERAKGNILERFSAQQFPDLHSELNLSSLELGDSALYFCASRGVNTEAFFGQGTRLTVV.